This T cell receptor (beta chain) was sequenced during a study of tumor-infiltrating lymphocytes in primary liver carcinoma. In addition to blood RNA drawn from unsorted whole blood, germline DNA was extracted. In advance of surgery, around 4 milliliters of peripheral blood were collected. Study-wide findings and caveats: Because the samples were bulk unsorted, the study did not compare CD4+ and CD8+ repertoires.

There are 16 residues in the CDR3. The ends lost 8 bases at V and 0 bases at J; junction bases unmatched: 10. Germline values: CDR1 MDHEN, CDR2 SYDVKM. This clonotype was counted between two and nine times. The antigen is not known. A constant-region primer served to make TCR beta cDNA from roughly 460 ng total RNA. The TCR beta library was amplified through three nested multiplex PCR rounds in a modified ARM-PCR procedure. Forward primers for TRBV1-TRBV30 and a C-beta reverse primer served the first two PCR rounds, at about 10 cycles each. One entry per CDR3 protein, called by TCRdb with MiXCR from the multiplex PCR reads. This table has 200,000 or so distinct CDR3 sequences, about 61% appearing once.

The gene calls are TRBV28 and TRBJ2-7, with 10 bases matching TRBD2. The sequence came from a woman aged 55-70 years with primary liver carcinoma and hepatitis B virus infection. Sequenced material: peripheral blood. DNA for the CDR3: TGTGCCAGCCAGGGCGGTAGCGGGAGGAGCTCCTACGAGCAGTACTTC. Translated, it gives CASQGGSGRSSYEQYF.